Shown below are 27 T cell receptor beta chains from a single sample sequenced in a study of blood T cell repertoires in COVID-19. Sequencing used immunoSEQ multiplex PCR; TCRdb keeps in-frame clones, though not all of them. This table holds under 100,000 clones, approximately 88% found once. The sample was peripheral blood. The receptor set was obtained from a man between 60 and 75 years old with COVID-19, enrolled during active disease.

The chain employs TRBV4-1 and TRBJ2-4; 8 nucleotides match TRBD1. V shed 1 base and J 0 bases; nucleotides not matched to a gene: 14. This CDR3 is 20 amino acids long. Germline CDR1 reads MGHRA; CDR2 reads YSYEKL. In DNA, the CDR3 is TGCGCCAGCAGCCAAGGGGTCGAGACAGGGGTCGCCCTAGCCAAAAACATTCAGTACTTC. As protein: CASSQGVETGVALAKNIQYF.

The chain joins TRBV6-5 to TRBJ2-4; 15 bases line up with TRBD2. The length of the CDR3 is 14 residues. CDR1 MNHEY and CDR2 SVGAGI come from the germline V gene. V lost 10 bases, J lost 8 bases, and 6 bases stayed unmatched. This CDR3 reads CATGLAGGIDIQYF. In DNA form, the CDR3 reads TGTGCCACGGGACTAGCGGGAGGAATTGACATTCAGTACTTC.

The V and J genes are TRBV6-1 and TRBJ1-1, with 7 bases identical to TRBD1. Germline CDR1 and CDR2: MNHNS and SASEGT. The CDR3 runs to 11 residues. Trimming at V came to 3 bases and at J to 11 bases, leaving 3 bases not matched to a gene. The CDR3 DNA sequence: TGTGCCAGCAGTGAGGGGACAGCTGCTTTCTTT. It encodes CASSEGTAAFF.

This chain uses TRBV9 with TRBJ2-1, with D perhaps TRBD2 (6 bases). The CDR3 runs to 14 residues. V was shortened by 5 bases and J by 1 base, with 10 bases between the two germline ends. CDR1 is SGDLS, CDR2 YYNGEE, per germline. Here the CDR3 reads CASSVGSSYNEQFF. The CDR3 coding sequence is TGTGCCAGCAGTGTCGGGAGTTCCTACAATGAGCAGTTCTTC.

CDR3 in amino acids: CASSLLGTPGNVLTF. DNA of the CDR3: TGTGCCAGCAGCTTACTCGGGACACCGGGAAACGTCCTGACTTTC. The gene calls are TRBV2 and TRBJ2-6; TRBD1 might be the D (6 bases). CDR3 size: 15 residues. Germline values: CDR1 SNHLY, CDR2 FYNNEI. V was shortened by 6 bases and J by 10 bases, with 19 bases between the two germline ends.

This sequence joins TRBV28 and TRBJ2-1; 7 nucleotides agree with TRBD1. The V segment lost 5 bases and the J segment 8 bases; nucleotides outside the gene matches: 3. Germline values: CDR1 MDHEN, CDR2 SYDVKM. The CDR3 extends over 12 amino acids. The CDR3 nucleotides read TGTGCCAGCAGTCCCGGGACAGATGAGCAGTTCTTC. It translates to CASSPGTDEQFF.

This chain uses TRBV11-2 with TRBJ1-1; D is unclear. Germline lookup yields CDR1 SGHAT and CDR2 FQNNGV. The CDR3 spans 15 residues. With 5 bases removed from V and 12 bases from J, the gap between germline ends came to 25 bases. The CDR3 nucleotides are TGTGCCAGCAGCACTCCCCGCGGGCAGTCTCTTCTTTCTTTCTTT. Translation gives CASSTPRGQSLLSFF.

A single count supports this clone. The rearrangement joins TRBV24-1 to TRBJ1-2, with TRBD1 identical over 10 bases. After removal of 3 bases from V and 7 bases from J, the junction contained 7 bases not matched to a gene. Germline loops: CDR1 KGHDR, CDR2 SFDVKD. The CDR3 has 15 residues. For the CDR3, the DNA is TGTGCCACCAGTGATCCGGGACAGGGGTGGGCTGGCTACACCTTC. Translation gives CATSDPGQGWAGYTF.

This rearrangement joins TRBV5-5 to TRBJ2-1; 8 positions agree with TRBD1. The CDR3 covers 15 residues. The junction had 4 bases not matched to a gene; V was cut back by 5 bases and J by 0 bases. Germline CDR1 and CDR2: SGHKS and YYEKEE (reference sequence). In nucleotides, the CDR3 is TGTGCCAGCAGATTTACAGGGGGCTCCTACAATGAGCAGTTCTTC. Translation: CASRFTGGSYNEQFF.

V usage is TRBV19 and J usage is TRBJ1-2, with 8 bases identical to TRBD1. J gave up 2 bases and V 3 bases, and 5 bases lay outside the gene matches. The CDR3 totals 15 residues. The germline CDR1 and CDR2 sequences are LNHDA and SQIVND (reference sequence). The CDR3 spells CASSMGDRPNYGYTF. CDR3 DNA: TGTGCCAGTAGTATGGGGGACAGGCCAAACTATGGCTACACCTTC.

The V and J genes are TRBV18 and TRBJ1-5; 7 bases map to TRBD1. CDR3 size: 17 residues. Germline V gene lookup returns CDR1 KGHSH and CDR2 LQKENI. The J segment lost 3 bases and the V segment lost 4 bases, leaving 12 bases of the junction unmatched. The CDR3 DNA reads TGTGCCAGCTCACTTCTTCCGGGACAGCTTTCCAATCAGCCCCAGCATTTT. Its translation is CASSLLPGQLSNQPQHF.

This clone was recorded only once. This chain links TRBV6-1 with TRBJ1-5, with 11 bases fitting TRBD1. Per the germline V gene, CDR1 is MNHNS and CDR2 is SASEGT. The CDR3 runs to 15 residues. V was pared by 3 bases and J by 8 bases, with 6 bases of the junction left unmatched. The CDR3 region is CASSDGQGAWEPQHF. The CDR3 DNA reads as TGTGCCAGCAGTGACGGACAGGGGGCTTGGGAGCCCCAGCATTTT.

The chain joins TRBV7-4 to TRBJ2-3; D is unresolved. This CDR3 is built from 17 residues. Germline CDR1 reads SGHVT; CDR2 reads SQSDAQ. The V gene lost 1 base and the J gene lost 0 bases, with 14 bases spanning the gap. CDR3 DNA: TGTGCCAGCAGCTTAGAATGTCGTTCTTCTAGCACAGATACGCAGTATTTT. Translating it yields CASSLECRSSSTDTQYF.

J is TRBJ2-5 and V is TRBV5-1; D unresolved. This CDR3 spans 14 amino acids. V lost 0 bases, J lost 1 base, and 7 bases lay in between. Germline V gives CDR1 SGHRS, CDR2 YFSETQ. In nucleotides, the CDR3 is TGCGCCAGCAGCTTGGGACAAACCCAAGAGACCCAGTACTTC. It translates to CASSLGQTQETQYF.

The chain joins TRBV7-8 to TRBJ2-5; D gene ambiguous. Between the trimmed V and J ends, which lost 2 bases and 3 bases, there was a span of 7 bases. The CDR3 is made up of 13 amino acids. Germline V gene lookup returns CDR1 SGHVS and CDR2 FQNEAQ. The CDR3 spells CASSLSREETQYF. CDR3 DNA: TGTGCCAGCAGCTTATCTAGAGAAGAGACCCAGTACTTC.

This chain links TRBV2 with TRBJ2-2; D is unresolved. V shed 2 bases and J shed 2 bases, with 12 bases lying between them. The germline V gene has CDR1 SNHLY and CDR2 FYNNEI. The CDR3 loop spans 16 amino acids. As DNA, the CDR3 is TGTGCCAGCAGTGAATTAGGCGACTCAAACACCGGGGAGCTGTTTTTT. This codes for CASSELGDSNTGELFF.

The chain carries TRBV3-1 (or the pseudogene TRBV3-2) and TRBJ2-1; 11 bases agree with TRBD2. There are 16 residues in the CDR3. Germline loops: CDR1 LGHDT, CDR2 YNNKEL (reference sequence). J was trimmed by 4 bases and V by 3 bases; bases with no gene match: 5. The CDR3: CASSQEGTSGYNEQFF. Written as DNA, the CDR3 is TGTGCCAGCAGCCAGGAAGGGACTAGCGGATACAATGAGCAGTTCTTC.

This clone has only one observation. V and J are TRBV6-1 and TRBJ2-3, with no clear D. Germline V lookup: CDR1 MNHNS, CDR2 SASEGT. This CDR3 spans 13 amino acids. V lost 2 bases to trimming and J lost 1 base, with 4 bases between them. CDR3 in amino acids: CASSESGTDTQYF. In nucleotides, the CDR3 is TGTGCCAGCAGTGAAAGCGGCACAGATACGCAGTATTTT.

The V gene is TRBV4-1, the J gene TRBJ2-3; 7 positions agree with TRBD1. The CDR3 consists of 14 residues. The V gene end was trimmed by 4 bases and the J gene end by 3 bases; junction bases not matched to a gene: 4. Germline V CDR1 and CDR2: MGHRA, YSYEKL. This CDR3 reads CASSPRQGTDTQYF. DNA for the CDR3: TGCGCCAGCAGCCCGCGACAGGGAACAGATACGCAGTATTTT.

CDR3 sequence: CASSLGTSGTYEQYF. The CDR3 nucleotides are TGTGCCAGCAGCTTAGGGACTAGCGGTACCTACGAGCAGTACTTC. The chain joins TRBV13 to TRBJ2-7, with 9 positions matching TRBD2. The junction had 2 bases not matched to a gene; V was cut back by 0 bases and J by 2 bases. In germline, CDR1 is PRHDT, CDR2 FYEKMQ (reference sequence). CDR3 length equals 15 residues.

The chain couples TRBV15 to TRBJ2-7, with 12 bases identical to TRBD2. This CDR3 is 16 amino acids long. The V gene end was trimmed by 3 bases and the J gene end by 2 bases; junction bases not matched to a gene: 5. Germline V gene data show CDR1 as LNHNV and CDR2 as YYDKDF (reference sequence). The CDR3 bases are TGTGCCACCAGCAGGGACCGACTAGCGGGAGCCTACGAGCAGTACTTC. Translation gives CATSRDRLAGAYEQYF.

The rearrangement uses TRBV6-5 and TRBJ2-1; the D gene is possibly TRBD2 (5 bases). V was pared by 7 bases and J by 4 bases, with 14 bases between. CDR3 length: 14 residues. The V gene's germline CDR1 is MNHEY and CDR2 SVGAGI. The CDR3 sequence is CASTRRPEYNEQFF. As DNA, the CDR3 is TGTGCCAGCACGAGGAGGCCGGAATACAATGAGCAGTTCTTC.

This sequence joins TRBV2 and TRBJ1-3; possible D gene TRBD1, 5 bases. The length of the CDR3 is 18 residues. Germline V gene lookup returns CDR1 SNHLY and CDR2 FYNNEI. V dropped 0 bases and J dropped 4 bases, with 19 bases sitting between them. The CDR3 here is CASSEAGPRTERGNTIYF. CDR3 DNA sequence: TGTGCCAGCAGTGAAGCGGGGCCCCGGACGGAACGCGGAAACACCATATATTTT.

This clone has only one observation. This rearrangement joins TRBV6-1 to TRBJ1-4; 7 bases match TRBD1. J gave up 8 bases and V 0 bases, and 9 bases lay outside the gene matches. The germline gives CDR1 MNHNS, CDR2 SASEGT. The CDR3 has 16 residues. The CDR3 is CASSEAFRGSQEKLFF. DNA for the CDR3: TGTGCCAGCAGTGAAGCCTTCAGGGGGAGTCAGGAAAAACTGTTTTTT.

The chain links TRBV11-2 to TRBJ2-7; a possible D gene is TRBD2 (5 bases). Germline values: CDR1 SGHAT, CDR2 FQNNGV. The CDR3 runs to 15 residues. The V gene lost 3 bases and the J gene lost 1 base, with 13 bases spanning the gap. CDR3 region: CASSFYGLGSYEQYF. The CDR3 bases are TGTGCCAGCAGCTTCTACGGACTGGGATCCTACGAGCAGTACTTC. The complete variable domain, with remaining parts taken from reference TRBV11-2 and TRBJ2-7, reads EAGVAQSPRYKIIEKRQSVAFWCNPISGHATLYWYQQILGQGPKLLIQFQNNGVVDDSQLPKDRFSAERLKGVDSTLKIQPAKLEDSAVYLCASSFYGLGSYEQYFGPGTRLTVT.

This sequence joins TRBV30 and TRBJ2-7, with D perhaps matching TRBD1 (5 bases). The germline V gene has CDR1 GTSNPN and CDR2 SVGIG (reference sequence). Between the trimmed V and J ends, which lost 0 bases and 6 bases, there was a span of 12 bases. This CDR3 is built from 13 residues. CDR3 region: CAWSVQEGFEQYF. The CDR3 region has the DNA TGTGCCTGGAGTGTACAGGAAGGGTTCGAGCAGTACTTC.

The rearrangement links TRBV5-1 to TRBJ2-1, with 12 bases identical to TRBD2. The CDR3 loop spans 17 amino acids. Germline-derived CDR1 and CDR2 are SGHRS and YFSETQ. With 4 bases clipped from V and 0 bases from J, the junction kept 5 bases outside the gene matches. CDR3 sequence reads: CASSASGGGASYNEQFF. The CDR3, as DNA: TGCGCCAGCAGCGCTAGCGGGGGGGGAGCCTCCTACAATGAGCAGTTCTTC.